One and the same sample provided the 20 T cell receptor beta chains below, sequenced in a study of cytomegalovirus exposure and HLA in healthy donors. The primer mix had 60 Vbeta and 13 Jbeta primers. Clones were read by immunoSEQ multiplex PCR, and TCRdb kept only the in-frame ones, dropping some. There are about 140,000 clones in the sample, with over 2% held by the top ten. The sequenced sample was PBMCs. The receptors here all came from a woman between 18 and 29 years old in good health and CMV-seronegative.

The chain uses TRBV27 and TRBJ2-5, with 10 nucleotides matching TRBD1. CDR1 and CDR2 from the germline V gene are MNHEY and SMNVEV (reference sequence). With 5 bases clipped from V and 7 bases from J, the junction kept 7 bases outside the gene matches. The CDR3 consists of 14 residues. CDR3 DNA sequence: TGTGCCAGCAGTGCGGACAGGGGGGTAGGGACCCAGTACTTC. Protein product: CASSADRGVGTQYF.

The chain couples TRBV7-3 to TRBJ2-1; 13 bases match TRBD2. The CDR3 spans 15 residues. V was clipped by 4 bases and J by 9 bases; unmatched bases: 6. Germline lookup yields CDR1 SGHTA and CDR2 FQGTGA. CDR3 sequence (DNA): TGTGCCAGCAGCTCTGGACTAGCGGGAGATCTTGAGCAGTTCTTC. Amino acid sequence: CASSSGLAGDLEQFF.

The V call is TRBV18, the J call TRBJ2-7; D ambiguous. Trimming removed 0 bases at V and 7 bases at J, with 13 bases between. This CDR3 has 14 residues. Germline CDR1 KGHSH, CDR2 LQKENI. This chain's CDR3 is CASSPPHSGSEQYF. CDR3 DNA: TGTGCCAGCTCACCACCCCACAGTGGCTCAGAGCAGTACTTC.

V usage is TRBV30 and J usage is TRBJ2-2, with TRBD2 matching over 10 bases. This CDR3 spans 14 amino acids. J gave up 9 bases and V 3 bases, and 7 bases lay outside the gene matches. Germline CDR1 and CDR2: GTSNPN and SVGIG (reference sequence). CDR3 coding DNA: TGTGCCTGGAGGGTAGCGGGAGGTCCTAGGGAGCTGTTTTTT. Amino acid sequence: CAWRVAGGPRELFF.

CDR3 nucleotide sequence: TGTGCCAGCAGCGGGGGACAGGGCTACGAGCAGTACGTC. This sequence encodes CASSGGQGYEQYV. The chain joins TRBV7-2 to TRBJ2-7, with 9 positions matching TRBD1. Trimming cost V 5 bases and J 3 bases; bases outside gene matches: 2. The CDR3 is 13 residues long. Germline assignment: CDR1 SGHTA and CDR2 FQGNSA.

The chain is built from TRBV6-1 and TRBJ2-7, with 7 nucleotides matching TRBD1. Germline CDR1 is MNHNS and CDR2 is SASEGT. CDR3 length: 13 residues. The V gene end was trimmed by 7 bases and the J gene end by 1 base; junction bases not matched to a gene: 4. Here the CDR3 DNA reads TGTGCCAGCACCCGGGACAGTTCCTACGAGCAGTACTTC. It codes for CASTRDSSYEQYF.

This chain links TRBV18 with TRBJ1-1, with D tentatively TRBD1 (6 bases). The CDR3 extends over 14 amino acids. Deletions cut 3 bases from V and 6 bases from J, with 14 bases between. Germline V gene data show CDR1 as KGHSH and CDR2 as LQKENI. CDR3 protein: CASSPQGQRAEAFF. The CDR3 DNA reads as TGTGCCAGCTCACCGCAGGGGCAGAGGGCTGAAGCTTTCTTT.

The V and J genes are TRBV2 and TRBJ1-1; the D gene is possibly TRBD1 (5 bases). Between the trimmed V and J ends, which lost 3 bases and 0 bases, there was a span of 11 bases. The CDR3 spans 15 residues. Germline V gives CDR1 SNHLY, CDR2 FYNNEI. CDR3 region: CASSEAGPLNTEAFF. The CDR3 nucleotides are TGTGCCAGCAGTGAGGCGGGACCCTTGAACACTGAAGCTTTCTTT.

This chain uses TRBV30 with TRBJ2-3, with 7 bases aligning to TRBD1. J was trimmed by 10 bases and V by 7 bases; bases with no gene match: 14. Germline assignment: CDR1 GTSNPN and CDR2 SVGIG (reference sequence). There are 13 residues in the CDR3. CDR3 in DNA: TGTGCCTTTAGACAGGGTAAAGTTTGGGCGCAGTATTTT. Protein sequence: CAFRQGKVWAQYF.

The J gene is TRBJ1-5, the V gene TRBV19, with 10 bases lining up with TRBD1. Germline V CDR1 and CDR2: LNHDA, SQIVND (reference sequence). This CDR3 is 16 amino acids long. The J segment lost 6 bases and the V segment lost 10 bases, leaving 15 bases of the junction unmatched. CDR3 in DNA: TGTGCCACCATGTTCCGGGACAGGGGCCGAGGTCAGCCCCAGCATTTT. It translates to CATMFRDRGRGQPQHF.

The chain couples TRBV2 to TRBJ2-1; TRBD2 matches at 11 bases. J lost 7 bases, V lost 6 bases, and 8 bases had no gene match. The V gene's germline CDR1 is SNHLY and CDR2 FYNNEI. This CDR3 contains 15 residues. The CDR3 region has the DNA TGTGCCAGCAGCTGGGGACTAGCGGAATGGAATGAGCAGTTCTTC. Translated, it gives CASSWGLAEWNEQFF.

CDR3 bases: TGCGCCAGCAGTACGGGGGAGACCCAGTACTTC. It is translated as CASSTGETQYF. The rearrangement joins TRBV10-1 to TRBJ2-5; TRBD2 is a possible D gene (5 bases). Trimming cost V 5 bases and J 5 bases, with 6 bases left between them. The length of the CDR3 is 11 residues. The germline CDR1 and CDR2 sequences are WNHNN and SYGVQD (reference sequence).

The CDR3 is CSVVQGTVETQYF. The CDR3 DNA is TGCAGCGTTGTCCAGGGGACGGTAGAGACCCAGTACTTC. The chain uses TRBV29-1 and TRBJ2-5; the D gene is possibly TRBD1 (6 bases). This CDR3 comprises 13 residues. V lost 4 bases to trimming and J lost 4 bases, with 13 bases between them. CDR1 SQVTM and CDR2 ANQGSEA come from the germline V gene.

V and J are TRBV12-5 and TRBJ2-5; 9 bases agree with TRBD2. Germline CDR1 reads LGHNT; CDR2 reads FRNRAP. Trimming cost V 5 bases and J 4 bases; bases outside gene matches: 8. The CDR3 contains 15 residues. CDR3 DNA: TGTGCTAGTGGTACCGGGACTAGCAGCATAGAGACCCAGTACTTC. It is translated as CASGTGTSSIETQYF.

The rearrangement uses TRBV6-5 and TRBJ2-7; D might be TRBD2 (5 bases). V was cut by 0 bases and J by 6 bases, with 15 bases left in between. The CDR3 contains 15 residues. The germline V gene encodes CDR1 MNHEY and CDR2 SVGAGI. Here the CDR3 DNA reads TGTGCCAGCAGTTACTCGAGTACTAGTTCTTCCGAGCAGTACGTC. Protein sequence: CASSYSSTSSSEQYV.

The V gene is TRBV5-6, the J gene TRBJ1-4; 10 bases fit TRBD1. This CDR3 region has 15 residues. Germline lookup yields CDR1 SGHDT and CDR2 YYEEEE. With 2 bases clipped from V and 4 bases from J, the junction kept 2 bases outside the gene matches. CDR3 coding DNA: TGTGCCAGCAGCTTAGGGACAGGGGTTAATGAAAAACTGTTTTTT. The encoded protein is CASSLGTGVNEKLFF.

The chain recombines TRBV10-3 with TRBJ1-3; TRBD1 aligns across 7 bases. The CDR3 is 17 amino acids. V trimming: 0 bases; J trimming: 8 bases; junction bases outside the gene matches: 13. Germline assignment: CDR1 ENHRY and CDR2 SYGVKD. As DNA, the CDR3 is TGTGCCATCAGTGAGTCTGCGGTTGCCGGGACAGCGGACACCATATATTTT. It specifies CAISESAVAGTADTIYF.

V gene TRBV10-3 combines with J gene TRBJ2-5, with D maybe TRBD1 (6 bases). CDR3 length equals 14 residues. Germline V gene data show CDR1 as ENHRY and CDR2 as SYGVKD. V lost 5 bases, J lost 11 bases, and 21 bases lay in between. The CDR3 loop is CAISTSTRSGEQYF. The DNA of the CDR3 is TGTGCCATCAGTACCTCAACTAGATCAGGGGAGCAGTACTTC.

The CDR3 is CASSPGHANYGYTF. For the CDR3, the DNA is TGTGCCAGCAGCCCGGGACATGCTAACTATGGCTACACCTTC. The chain has TRBV7-2 and TRBJ1-2; possibly TRBD1 for D (6 bases). This CDR3 spans 14 amino acids. Germline V lookup: CDR1 SGHTA, CDR2 FQGNSA. The V and J ends lost 5 bases and 0 bases respectively, with 10 bases between them.

V gene TRBV15 combines with J gene TRBJ1-6, with unresolved D. The V end lost 1 base, the J end lost 7 bases, and 8 bases lay between the germline ends. Germline assignment: CDR1 LNHNV and CDR2 YYDKDF (reference sequence). The CDR3 totals 14 residues. The CDR3 spells CATSRGLGNSPLHF. In nucleotides, the CDR3 is TGTGCCACCAGCAGAGGCCTTGGCAATTCACCCCTCCACTTT.